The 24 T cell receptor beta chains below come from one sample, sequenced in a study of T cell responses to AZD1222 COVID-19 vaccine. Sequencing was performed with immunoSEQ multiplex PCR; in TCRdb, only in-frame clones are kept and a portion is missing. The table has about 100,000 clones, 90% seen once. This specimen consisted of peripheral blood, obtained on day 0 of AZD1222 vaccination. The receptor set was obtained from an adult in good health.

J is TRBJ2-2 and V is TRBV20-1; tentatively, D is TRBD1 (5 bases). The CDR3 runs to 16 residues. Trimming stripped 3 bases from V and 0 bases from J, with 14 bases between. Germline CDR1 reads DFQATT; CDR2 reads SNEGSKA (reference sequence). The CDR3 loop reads CSASFLGRANTGELFF. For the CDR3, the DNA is TGCAGTGCTAGTTTCCTCGGCAGGGCGAACACCGGGGAGCTGTTTTTT.

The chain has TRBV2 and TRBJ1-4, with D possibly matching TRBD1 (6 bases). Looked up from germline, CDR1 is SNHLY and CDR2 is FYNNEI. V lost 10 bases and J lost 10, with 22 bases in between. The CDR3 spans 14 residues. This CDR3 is CATTPRGAFGKLFF. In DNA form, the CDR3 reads TGTGCCACTACTCCCCGGGGGGCTTTCGGAAAACTGTTTTTT.

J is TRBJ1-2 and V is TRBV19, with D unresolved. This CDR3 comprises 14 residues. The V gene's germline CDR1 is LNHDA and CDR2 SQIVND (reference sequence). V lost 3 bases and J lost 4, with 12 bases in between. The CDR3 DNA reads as TGTGCCAGTAGTATTTTTGGGAGCGGCTATGGCTACACCTTC. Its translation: CASSIFGSGYGYTF.

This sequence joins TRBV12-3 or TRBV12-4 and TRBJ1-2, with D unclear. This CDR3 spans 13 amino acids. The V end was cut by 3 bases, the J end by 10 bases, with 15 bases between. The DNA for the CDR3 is TGTGCCAGCAGTTTGGCCCCGGTAGGTTTCTACACCTTC. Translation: CASSLAPVGFYTF.

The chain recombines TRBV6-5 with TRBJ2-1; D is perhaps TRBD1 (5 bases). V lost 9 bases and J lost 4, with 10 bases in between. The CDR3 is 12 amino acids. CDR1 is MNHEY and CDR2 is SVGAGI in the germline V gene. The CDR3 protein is CASRDRYNEQFF. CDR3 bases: TGTGCCAGTCGAGACAGATACAATGAGCAGTTCTTC.

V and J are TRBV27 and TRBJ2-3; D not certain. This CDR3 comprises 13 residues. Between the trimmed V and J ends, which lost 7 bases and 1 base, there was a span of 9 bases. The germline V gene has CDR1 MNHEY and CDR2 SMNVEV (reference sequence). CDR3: CASKNRGTDTQYF. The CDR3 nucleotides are TGTGCCAGCAAAAATAGGGGCACAGATACGCAGTATTTT.

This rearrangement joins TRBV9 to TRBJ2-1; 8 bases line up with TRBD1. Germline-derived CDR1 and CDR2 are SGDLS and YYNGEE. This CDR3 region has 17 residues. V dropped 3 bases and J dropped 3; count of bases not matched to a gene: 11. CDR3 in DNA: TGTGCCAGCAGCGCAGATATATGGACAGGGTTCTACAATGAGCAGTTCTTC. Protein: CASSADIWTGFYNEQFF.

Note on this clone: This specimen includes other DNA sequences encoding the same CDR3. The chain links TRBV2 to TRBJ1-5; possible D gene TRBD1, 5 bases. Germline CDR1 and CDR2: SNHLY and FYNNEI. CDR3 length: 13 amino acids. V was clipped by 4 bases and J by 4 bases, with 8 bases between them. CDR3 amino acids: CASSGGLNQPQHF. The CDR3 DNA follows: TGTGCCAGCAGTGGGGGCCTAAATCAGCCCCAGCATTTT.

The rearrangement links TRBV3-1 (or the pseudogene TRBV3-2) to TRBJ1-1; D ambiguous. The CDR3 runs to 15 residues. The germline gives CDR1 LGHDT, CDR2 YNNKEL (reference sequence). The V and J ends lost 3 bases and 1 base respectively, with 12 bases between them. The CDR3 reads CASSQRVQTNTEAFF. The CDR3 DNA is TGTGCCAGCAGCCAGAGGGTCCAAACGAACACTGAAGCTTTCTTT.

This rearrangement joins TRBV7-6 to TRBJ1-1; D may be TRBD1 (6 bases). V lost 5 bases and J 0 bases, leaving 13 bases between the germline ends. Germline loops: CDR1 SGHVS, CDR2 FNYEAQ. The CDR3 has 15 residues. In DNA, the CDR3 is TGTGCCAGCAGCGACCGGGACAACATGAACACTGAAGCTTTCTTT. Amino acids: CASSDRDNMNTEAFF.

CDR3 in amino acids: CASSQLAGGDTQYF. The DNA for the CDR3 is TGTGCCAGCAGCCAACTAGCGGGGGGAGATACGCAGTATTTT. The chain carries TRBV4-2 and TRBJ2-3; 11 bases align to TRBD2. The trim removed 2 bases at V and 5 bases at J, leaving 0 bases unmatched. The germline CDR1 and CDR2 sequences are LGHNA and YNFKEQ. CDR3 length: 14 amino acids.

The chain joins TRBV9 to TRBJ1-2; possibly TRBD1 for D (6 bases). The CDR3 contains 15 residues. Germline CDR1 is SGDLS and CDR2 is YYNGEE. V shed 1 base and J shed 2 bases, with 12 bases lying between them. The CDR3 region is CASSVHWTANYGYTF. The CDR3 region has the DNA TGTGCCAGCAGCGTACACTGGACAGCAAACTATGGCTACACCTTC.

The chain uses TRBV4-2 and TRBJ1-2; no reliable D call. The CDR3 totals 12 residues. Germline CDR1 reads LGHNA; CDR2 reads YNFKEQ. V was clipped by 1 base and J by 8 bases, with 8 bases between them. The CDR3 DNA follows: TGTGCCAGCAGCCAAGTGATGGGGGGCTACACCTTC. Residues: CASSQVMGGYTF.

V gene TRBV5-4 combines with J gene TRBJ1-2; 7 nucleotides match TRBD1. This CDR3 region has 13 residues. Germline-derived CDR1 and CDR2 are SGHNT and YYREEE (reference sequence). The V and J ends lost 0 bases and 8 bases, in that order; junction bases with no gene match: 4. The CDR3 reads CASSLVQGDGYTF. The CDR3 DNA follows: TGTGCCAGCAGCTTGGTCCAGGGGGACGGCTACACCTTC.

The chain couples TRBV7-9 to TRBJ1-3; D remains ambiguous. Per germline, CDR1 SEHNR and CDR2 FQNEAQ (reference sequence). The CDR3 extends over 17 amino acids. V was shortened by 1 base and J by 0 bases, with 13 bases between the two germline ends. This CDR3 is CASSLERLSASGNTIYF. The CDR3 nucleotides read TGTGCCAGCAGCTTAGAAAGACTCTCAGCCTCTGGAAACACCATATATTTT.

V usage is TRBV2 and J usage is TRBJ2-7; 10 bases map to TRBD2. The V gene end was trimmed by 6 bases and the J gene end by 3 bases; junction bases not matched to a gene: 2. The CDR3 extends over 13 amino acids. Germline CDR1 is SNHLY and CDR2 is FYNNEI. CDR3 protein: CASRSGGDYEQYF. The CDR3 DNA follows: TGTGCCAGCAGAAGCGGGGGGGACTACGAGCAGTACTTC.

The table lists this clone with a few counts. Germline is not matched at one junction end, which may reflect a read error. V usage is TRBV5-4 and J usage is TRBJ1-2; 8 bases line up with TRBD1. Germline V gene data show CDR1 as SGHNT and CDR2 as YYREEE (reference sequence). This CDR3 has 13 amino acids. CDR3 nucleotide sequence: TGTGCCAGCAGCTCTCAAGCGGACAGGGAGCCTGACTTC. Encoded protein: CASSSQADREPDF. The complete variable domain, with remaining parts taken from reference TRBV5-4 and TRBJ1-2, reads ETGVTQSPTHLIKTRGQQVTLRCSSQSGHNTVSWYQQALGQGPQFIFQYYREEENGRGNFPPRFSGLQFPNYSSELNVNALELDDSALYLCASSSQADREPDFGSGTRLTVV.

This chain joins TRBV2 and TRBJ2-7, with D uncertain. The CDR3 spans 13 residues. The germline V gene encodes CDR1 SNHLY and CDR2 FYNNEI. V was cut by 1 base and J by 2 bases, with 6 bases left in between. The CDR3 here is CASSEGSAYEQYF. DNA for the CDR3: TGTGCCAGCAGTGAAGGCTCAGCCTACGAGCAGTACTTC. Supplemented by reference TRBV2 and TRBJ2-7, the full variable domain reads EPEVTQTPSHQVTQMGQEVILRCVPISNHLYFYWYRQILGQKVEFLVSFYNNEISEKSEIFDDQFSVERPDGSNFTLKIRSTKLEDSAMYFCASSEGSAYEQYFGPGTRLTVT.

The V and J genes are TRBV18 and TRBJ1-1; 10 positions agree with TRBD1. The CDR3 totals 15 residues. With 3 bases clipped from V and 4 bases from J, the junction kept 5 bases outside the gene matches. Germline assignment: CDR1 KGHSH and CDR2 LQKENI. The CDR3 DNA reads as TGTGCCAGCTCACCGAGACAGGGGGCGAGCACTGAAGCTTTCTTT. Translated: CASSPRQGASTEAFF.

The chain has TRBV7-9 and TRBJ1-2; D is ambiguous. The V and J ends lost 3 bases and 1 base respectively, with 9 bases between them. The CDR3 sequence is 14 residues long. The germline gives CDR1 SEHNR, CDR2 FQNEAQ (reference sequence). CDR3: CASSFPGSNYGYTF. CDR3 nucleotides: TGTGCCAGCAGCTTTCCAGGTAGTAACTATGGCTACACCTTC. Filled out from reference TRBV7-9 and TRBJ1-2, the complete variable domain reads DTGVSQNPRHKITKRGQNVTFRCDPISEHNRLYWYRQTLGQGPEFLTYFQNEAQLEKSRLLSDRFSAERPKGSFSTLEIQRTEQGDSAMYLCASSFPGSNYGYTFGSGTRLTVV.

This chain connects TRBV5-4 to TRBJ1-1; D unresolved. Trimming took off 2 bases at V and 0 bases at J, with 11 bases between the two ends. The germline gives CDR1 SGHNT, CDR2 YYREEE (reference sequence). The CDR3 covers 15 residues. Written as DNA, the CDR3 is TGTGCCAGCAGCTTTCGAGGACCGCTGAACACTGAAGCTTTCTTT. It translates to CASSFRGPLNTEAFF.

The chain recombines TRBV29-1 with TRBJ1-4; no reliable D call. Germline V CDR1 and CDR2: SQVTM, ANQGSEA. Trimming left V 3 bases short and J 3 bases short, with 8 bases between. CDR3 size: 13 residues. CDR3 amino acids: CSVEAWPNEKLFF. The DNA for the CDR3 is TGCAGCGTTGAGGCTTGGCCTAATGAAAAACTGTTTTTT.

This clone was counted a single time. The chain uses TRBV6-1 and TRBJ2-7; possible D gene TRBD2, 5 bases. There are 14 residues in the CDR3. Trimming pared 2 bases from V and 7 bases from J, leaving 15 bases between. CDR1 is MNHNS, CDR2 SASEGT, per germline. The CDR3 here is CASSESARGGEQYF. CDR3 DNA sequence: TGTGCCAGCAGTGAATCCGCCCGGGGTGGGGAGCAGTACTTC.

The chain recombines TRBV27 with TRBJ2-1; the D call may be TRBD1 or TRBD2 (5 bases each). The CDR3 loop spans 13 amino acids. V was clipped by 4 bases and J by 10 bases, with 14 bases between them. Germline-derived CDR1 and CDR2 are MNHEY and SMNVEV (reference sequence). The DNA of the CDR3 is TGTGCCAGCAGTTACGACGAGGGGATCGAGCAGTTCTTC. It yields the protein CASSYDEGIEQFF.